Listed here are 14 T cell receptor beta chains from one sample, sequenced in a study of beta chain features in type 1 diabetes. Sequencing targeted expressed TCRB transcripts, as all isolated RNA had been reverse transcribed. Assay: immunoSEQ multiplex PCR; the TCRdb copy retains only in-frame clones and omits some. Of around 150,000 clones in the sample, approximately 8.1% were seen once. The sequenced sample consisted of central memory CD4+ T cells from blood. These receptors were collected from a man aged 18 to 29 in good health.

A note on this clone: At one end the junction does not follow the germline gene, possibly because of a read error. V usage is TRBV11-2 and J usage is TRBJ2-7; 10 nucleotides match TRBD2. The CDR3 covers 13 residues. The V gene's germline CDR1 is SGHAT and CDR2 FQNNGV. The CDR3 coding sequence is TGTGCCAGCAGCTTCTCAAACCCTAGCGGGAGCCACTTC. Its protein product is CASSFSNPSGSHF.

This clone was observed a handful of times. The chain joins TRBV5-8 to TRBJ2-3; the match to TRBD1 covers 8 bases. The V segment lost 0 bases and the J segment 1 base; nucleotides outside the gene matches: 1. From germline, CDR1 is SGHTS and CDR2 YDEGEE. This CDR3 spans 15 amino acids. The CDR3 nucleotides are TGTGCCAGCAGCTTGGAGGGACAGGGCACAGATACGCAGTATTTT. This encodes CASSLEGQGTDTQYF.

The chain uses TRBV11-2 and TRBJ1-4; weak D call: TRBD1 (6 bases). Trimming removed 5 bases from V and 0 bases from J, with 10 bases in between. This CDR3 region has 15 residues. Germline V gives CDR1 SGHAT, CDR2 FQNNGV. CDR3: CASSPTGTTNEKLFF. DNA of the CDR3: TGTGCCAGCAGCCCCACAGGGACAACTAATGAAAAACTGTTTTTT.

This sequence joins TRBV7-2 and TRBJ2-1; D might be TRBD2 (6 bases). Germline V gene lookup returns CDR1 SGHTA and CDR2 FQGNSA. The ends were cut back, 0 bases at V and 9 bases at J, with 12 bases in the middle. CDR3 size: 14 residues. CDR3 region: CASSLASSGLEQFF. The DNA for the CDR3 is TGTGCCAGCAGCTTAGCGTCTTCGGGACTTGAGCAGTTCTTC.

A few counts support this clone. The genes are TRBV7-3 and TRBJ2-7; D gene unclear. CDR3 length: 13 amino acids. Germline V gene lookup returns CDR1 SGHTA and CDR2 FQGTGA. Trimming cost V 5 bases and J 6 bases, with 14 bases left between them. In nucleotides, the CDR3 is TGTGCCAGCAGCCCCTCTAGGCTCGGCGAGCAGTACTTC. Protein: CASSPSRLGEQYF.

This clone was seen repeatedly, ten times or more. This rearrangement joins TRBV30 to TRBJ2-7; no firm D call. V was clipped by 3 bases and J by 4 bases, with 7 bases between them. CDR3 size: 11 residues. CDR1 is GTSNPN, CDR2 SVGIG, per germline (reference sequence). The CDR3 nucleotides read TGTGCCTGGAGCACACAGTACGAGCAGTACTTC. Protein: CAWSTQYEQYF.

This clone was seen repeatedly, ten times or more. The V call is TRBV18, the J call TRBJ2-5, with 8 bases fitting TRBD2. Germline lookup yields CDR1 KGHSH and CDR2 LQKENI. This CDR3 has 14 residues. V shed 3 bases, J shed 7 bases, and the junction held 7 bases outside the gene matches. The CDR3 nucleotides read TGTGCCAGCTCACCTACTAGCGGCCGGGGGACCCAGTACTTC. Its translation is CASSPTSGRGTQYF.

This clone appeared a few times. The rearrangement joins TRBV29-1 to TRBJ1-2, with TRBD1 matching over 7 bases. The V gene's germline CDR1 is SQVTM and CDR2 ANQGSEA. V lost 7 bases and J lost 2; bases outside the gene matches: 7. The CDR3 has 13 amino acids. As DNA, the CDR3 is TGCAGCGCTGGGACAGTCTCCAACTATGGCTACACCTTC. This codes for CSAGTVSNYGYTF. Drawing the rest from reference TRBV29-1 and TRBJ1-2, the complete variable domain is SAVISQKPSRDICQRGTSLTIQCQVDSQVTMMFWYRQQPGQSLTLIATANQGSEATYESGFVIDKFPISRPNLTFSTLTVSNMSPEDSSIYLCSAGTVSNYGYTFGSGTRLTVV.

This clone was seen at least ten times. The chain uses TRBV23-1 and TRBJ1-3; 7 bases match TRBD1. Being an ORF, TRBV23-1 has a function that is uncertain. J gave up 4 bases and V 8 bases, and 26 bases lay outside the gene matches. The CDR3 runs 20 residues. The CDR3 reads CASCNPAGERQGIEGNTIYF. In nucleotides, the CDR3 is TGCGCCAGCTGCAACCCCGCAGGCGAACGACAGGGTATAGAGGGAAACACCATATATTTT.

This chain joins TRBV5-4 and TRBJ2-3; D possibly corresponds to TRBD2 (6 bases). V lost 1 base and J lost 4, with 7 bases in between. The CDR3 loop spans 13 amino acids. From germline, CDR1 is SGHNT and CDR2 YYREEE (reference sequence). The CDR3 region has the DNA TGTGCCAGCAGCTTGCCGGGAGCAGATACGCAGTATTTT. It translates to CASSLPGADTQYF.

V is TRBV7-9 and J is TRBJ1-6, with a tentative D call TRBD1 (5 bases). The CDR3 totals 13 residues. Germline V CDR1 and CDR2: SEHNR, FQNEAQ (reference sequence). The V end was cut by 7 bases, the J end by 9 bases, with 13 bases between. Here the CDR3 DNA reads TGTGCCAGCACGGCAGGGTTCGGTTCACCCCTCCACTTT. This translates into CASTAGFGSPLHF. Complete variable domain (other parts from reference TRBV7-9 and TRBJ1-6): DTGVSQNPRHKITKRGQNVTFRCDPISEHNRLYWYRQTLGQGPEFLTYFQNEAQLEKSRLLSDRFSAERPKGSFSTLEIQRTEQGDSAMYLCASTAGFGSPLHFGNGTRLTVT.

This sequence joins TRBV11-1 and TRBJ1-4; D call uncertain. CDR3 size: 15 residues. Trimming pared 0 bases from V and 5 bases from J, leaving 10 bases between. Germline assignment: CDR1 SGHAT and CDR2 FQDESV (reference sequence). CDR3 DNA: TGTGCCAGCAGCTTAGCTTCAGCGGGAAATGAAAAACTGTTTTTT. It codes for CASSLASAGNEKLFF.

This clone was observed a handful of times. V is TRBV9 and J is TRBJ2-7; the match to TRBD1 covers 10 bases. In germline, CDR1 is SGDLS, CDR2 YYNGEE. V lost 4 bases to trimming and J lost 3 bases; unmatched junction nucleotides: 13. The CDR3 runs to 17 residues. In DNA form, the CDR3 reads TGTGCCAGCAGCCCCCGGGACAGGGGAAATACGGGCTACGAGCAGTACTTC. Translated: CASSPRDRGNTGYEQYF.

V usage is TRBV5-1 and J usage is TRBJ2-2; no firm D call. Germline CDR1 is SGHRS and CDR2 is YFSETQ. V lost 2 bases, J lost 1 base, and 9 bases lay in between. This CDR3 is 15 amino acids long. The CDR3 protein is CASSLGQVNTGELFF. CDR3 nucleotides: TGCGCCAGCAGCTTAGGCCAGGTGAACACCGGGGAGCTGTTTTTT. The full variable domain, with the rest looked up from reference TRBV5-1 and TRBJ2-2, is KAGVTQTPRYLIKTRGQQVTLSCSPISGHRSVSWYQQTPGQGLQFLFEYFSETQRNKGNFPGRFSGRQFSNSRSEMNVSTLELGDSALYLCASSLGQVNTGELFFGEGSRLTVL.